This T cell receptor beta chain was retrieved from a study of CD8 T cells in Susac syndrome. The RNA, roughly 0.5 to 1 ug, was put through reverse transcription using random hexamers. TCRdb passed the immunoSEQ multiplex PCR reads through MiXCR, listing each CDR3 protein once. The data show some 150,000 distinct CDR3 sequences, roughly 95% seen once. The germline gives CDR1 SGHTA, CDR2 FQGNSA. The CDR3 sequence is 13 residues long. V dropped 5 bases and J dropped 4 bases, with 10 bases sitting between them. The material sequenced was CD8+ T cells from PBMCs. This rearrangement joins TRBV7-2 to TRBJ2-3, with no clear D. The TCR was taken from a human donor with multiple sclerosis. The CDR3 coding sequence is TGTGCCAGCAGCCCCACGGTCGCAGATACGCAGTATTTT. The encoded protein is CASSPTVADTQYF.